What follows describes a single T cell receptor (beta chain). Its antigen is currently unknown. Stimulation used around 10 ug/mL lysate from CMV-infected fibroblasts. CD4+ T cells upregulating both CD40 ligand and CD69 were sorted as responding cells. The libraries were made with immunoSEQ version 4 in survey mode. Sequencing was performed with immunoSEQ multiplex PCR; in TCRdb, only in-frame clones are kept and a portion is missing. This sample yields some 16,000 clones, of which about 65% are seen a single time; 8% to 9% belongs to the top ten. The data are from a study of persistence of HIV-infected CD4 T cells. About the study: Up to about 200 mL blood was drawn at multiple time points; a couple of donors had single-time leukapheresis. Study results and caveats: Rare CMV-responding cells carrying HIV-1 proviruses were not analyzed separately for TCR. Proviral oligoclonality tracked with TCR oligoclonality within the same sorted cells.

Trimming took off 5 bases at V and 12 bases at J, with 11 bases between the two ends. The CDR3 runs to 11 residues. Per germline, CDR1 LNHDA and CDR2 SQIVND (reference sequence). This sample comprised CD4+ T cells sorted from PBMCs after roughly 17-hour stimulation, obtained from a patient who received antiretroviral therapy. The chain combines TRBV19 with TRBJ2-1; unclear D gene. This receptor was obtained from an adult woman with HIV who was CMV-seropositive. The CDR3 spells CASSDRAGQFF. For the CDR3, the DNA is TGTGCCAGTAGTGACCGGGCAGGGCAGTTCTTC.